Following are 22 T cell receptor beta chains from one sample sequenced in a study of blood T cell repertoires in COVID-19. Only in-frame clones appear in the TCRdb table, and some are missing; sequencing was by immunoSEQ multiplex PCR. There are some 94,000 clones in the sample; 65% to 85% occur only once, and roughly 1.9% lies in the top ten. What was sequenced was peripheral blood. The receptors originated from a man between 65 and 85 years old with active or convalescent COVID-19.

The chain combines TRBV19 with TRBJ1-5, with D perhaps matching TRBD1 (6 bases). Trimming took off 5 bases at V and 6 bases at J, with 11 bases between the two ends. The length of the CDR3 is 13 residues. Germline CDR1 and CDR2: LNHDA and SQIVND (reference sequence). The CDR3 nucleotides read TGTGCCAGTAGTTTCAGGGGCCCTCAGCCCCAGCATTTT. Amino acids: CASSFRGPQPQHF.

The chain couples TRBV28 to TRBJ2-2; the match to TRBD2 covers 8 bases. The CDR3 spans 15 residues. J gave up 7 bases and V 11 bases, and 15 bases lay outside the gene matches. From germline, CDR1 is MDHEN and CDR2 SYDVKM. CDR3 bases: TGTGCCCGCATCGGAACGGGGGGGTTGGACGGGGAGCTGTTTTTT. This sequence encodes CARIGTGGLDGELFF.

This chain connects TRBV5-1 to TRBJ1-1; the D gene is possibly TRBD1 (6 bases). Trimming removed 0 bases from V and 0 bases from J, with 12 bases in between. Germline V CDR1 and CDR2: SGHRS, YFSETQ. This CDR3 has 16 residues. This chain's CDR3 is CASSLVPGQMNTEAFF. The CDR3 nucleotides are TGCGCCAGCAGCTTGGTCCCCGGACAGATGAACACTGAAGCTTTCTTT.

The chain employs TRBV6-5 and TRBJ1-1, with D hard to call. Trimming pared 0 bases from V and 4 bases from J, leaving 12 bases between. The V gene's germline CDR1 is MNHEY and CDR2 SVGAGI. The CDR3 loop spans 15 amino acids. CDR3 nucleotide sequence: TGTGCCAGCAGTTACTCCGTTCCGGGGATCACTGAAGCTTTCTTT. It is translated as CASSYSVPGITEAFF.

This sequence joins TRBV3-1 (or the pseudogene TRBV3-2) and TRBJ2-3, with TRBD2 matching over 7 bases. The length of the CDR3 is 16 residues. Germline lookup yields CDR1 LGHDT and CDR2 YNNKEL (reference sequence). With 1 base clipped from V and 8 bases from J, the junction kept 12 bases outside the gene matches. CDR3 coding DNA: TGTGCCAGCAGCCAAGGGAAAGCGGGGCTCCCAGGTACGCAGTATTTT. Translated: CASSQGKAGLPGTQYF.

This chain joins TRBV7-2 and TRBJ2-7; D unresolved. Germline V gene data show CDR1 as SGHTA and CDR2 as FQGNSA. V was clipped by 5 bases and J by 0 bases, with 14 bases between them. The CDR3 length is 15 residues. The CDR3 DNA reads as TGTGCCAGCAGCCCCAGCCCAGGCCGCTCCTACGAGCAGTACTTC. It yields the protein CASSPSPGRSYEQYF.

The CDR3 loop is CASSLDGGPRWSYEQYF. For the CDR3, the DNA is TGTGCCAGCAGCTTAGACGGGGGGCCGCGATGGTCCTACGAGCAGTACTTC. The chain links TRBV7-2 to TRBJ2-7; TRBD2 is a possible D gene (7 bases). Germline V gene sequence: CDR1 SGHTA, CDR2 FQGNSA. The ends were cut back, 1 base at V and 1 base at J, with 17 bases in the middle. The CDR3 is made up of 17 amino acids.

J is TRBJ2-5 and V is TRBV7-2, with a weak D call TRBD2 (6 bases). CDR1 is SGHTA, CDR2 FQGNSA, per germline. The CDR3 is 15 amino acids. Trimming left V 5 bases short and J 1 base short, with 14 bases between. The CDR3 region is CASSPRAGTQETQYF. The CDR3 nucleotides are TGTGCCAGCAGCCCCCGTGCGGGGACCCAAGAGACCCAGTACTTC.

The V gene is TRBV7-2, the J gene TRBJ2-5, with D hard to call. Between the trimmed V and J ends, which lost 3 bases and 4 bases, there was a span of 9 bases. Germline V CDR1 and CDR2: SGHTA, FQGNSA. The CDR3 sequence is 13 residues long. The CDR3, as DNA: TGTGCCAGCAGCTTGTTCTATGGAGAGACCCAGTACTTC. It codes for CASSLFYGETQYF.

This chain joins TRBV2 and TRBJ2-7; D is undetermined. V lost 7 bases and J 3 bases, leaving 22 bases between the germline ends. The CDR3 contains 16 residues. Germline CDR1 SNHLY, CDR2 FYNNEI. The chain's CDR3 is CASTIPSGTAGYEQYF. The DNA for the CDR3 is TGTGCCAGCACCATCCCCTCCGGCACCGCAGGCTACGAGCAGTACTTC.

In DNA, the CDR3 is TGCAGCGTTCAACAGAACCTGAACACCGGGGAGCTGTTTTTT. It translates to CSVQQNLNTGELFF. The chain joins TRBV29-1 to TRBJ2-2, with D unresolved. The CDR3 contains 14 residues. V lost 5 bases to trimming and J lost 1 base, with 11 bases between them. Germline assignment: CDR1 SQVTM and CDR2 ANQGSEA.

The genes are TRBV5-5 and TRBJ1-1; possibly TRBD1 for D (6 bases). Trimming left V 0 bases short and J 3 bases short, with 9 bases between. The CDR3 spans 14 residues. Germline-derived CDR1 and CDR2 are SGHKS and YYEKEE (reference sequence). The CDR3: CASSLVGAYTEAFF. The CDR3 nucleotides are TGTGCCAGCAGCTTGGTGGGGGCCTACACTGAAGCTTTCTTT.

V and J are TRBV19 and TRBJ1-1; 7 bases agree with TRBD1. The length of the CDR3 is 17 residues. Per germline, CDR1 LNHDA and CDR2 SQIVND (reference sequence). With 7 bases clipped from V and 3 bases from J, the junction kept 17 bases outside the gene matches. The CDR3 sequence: CASTPTDRDIWYTEAFF. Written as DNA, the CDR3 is TGTGCCAGTACGCCCACCGACAGGGATATATGGTACACTGAAGCTTTCTTT.

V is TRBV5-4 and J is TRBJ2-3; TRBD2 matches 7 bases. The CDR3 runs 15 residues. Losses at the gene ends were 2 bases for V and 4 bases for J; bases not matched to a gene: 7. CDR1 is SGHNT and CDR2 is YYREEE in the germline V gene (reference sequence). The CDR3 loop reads CASSFRLAGADTQYF. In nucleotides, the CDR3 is TGTGCCAGCAGCTTCCGACTAGCTGGGGCAGATACGCAGTATTTT.

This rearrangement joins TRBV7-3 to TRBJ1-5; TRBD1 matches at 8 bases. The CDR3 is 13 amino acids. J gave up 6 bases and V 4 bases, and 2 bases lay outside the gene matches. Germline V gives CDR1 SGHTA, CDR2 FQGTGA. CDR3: CASSSDRGQPQHF. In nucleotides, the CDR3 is TGTGCCAGCAGCTCAGACAGGGGTCAGCCCCAGCATTTT.

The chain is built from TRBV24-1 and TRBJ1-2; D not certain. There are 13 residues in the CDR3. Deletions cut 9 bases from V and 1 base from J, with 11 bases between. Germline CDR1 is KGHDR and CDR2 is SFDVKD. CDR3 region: CATRRGDNYGYTF. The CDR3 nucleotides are TGTGCCACCCGACGAGGAGATAACTATGGCTACACCTTC.

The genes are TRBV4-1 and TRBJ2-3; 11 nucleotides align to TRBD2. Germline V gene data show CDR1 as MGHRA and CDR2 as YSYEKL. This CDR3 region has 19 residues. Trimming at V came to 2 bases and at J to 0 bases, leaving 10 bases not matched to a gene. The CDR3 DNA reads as TGCGCCAGCAGCCAATTATGGGGGGGGACTAGCGGTAGCACAGATACGCAGTATTTT. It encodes CASSQLWGGTSGSTDTQYF.

The CDR3 spells CASSQDGTSLLGEQFF. The CDR3 DNA reads TGTGCCAGCAGCCAAGATGGGACTAGTCTTCTCGGTGAGCAGTTCTTC. This chain connects TRBV14 to TRBJ2-1; 8 bases agree with TRBD2. The CDR3 extends over 16 amino acids. J was trimmed by 9 bases and V by 0 bases; bases with no gene match: 10. Germline V gene data show CDR1 as SGHDN and CDR2 as FVKESK.

The CDR3 bases are TGTGCCAGCAGCTTACAGGCAGGGGGGAACACTGAAGCTTTCTTT. Amino acid sequence: CASSLQAGGNTEAFF. This chain uses TRBV7-2 with TRBJ1-1; 7 bases map to TRBD1. V was clipped by 2 bases and J by 1 base; unmatched bases: 4. The germline V gene encodes CDR1 SGHTA and CDR2 FQGNSA. The CDR3 sequence is 15 residues long.

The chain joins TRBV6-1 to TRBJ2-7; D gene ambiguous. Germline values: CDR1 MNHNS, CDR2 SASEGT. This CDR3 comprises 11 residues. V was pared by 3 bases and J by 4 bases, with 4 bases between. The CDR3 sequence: CASSDPYEQYF. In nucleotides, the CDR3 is TGTGCCAGCAGTGACCCGTACGAGCAGTACTTC.

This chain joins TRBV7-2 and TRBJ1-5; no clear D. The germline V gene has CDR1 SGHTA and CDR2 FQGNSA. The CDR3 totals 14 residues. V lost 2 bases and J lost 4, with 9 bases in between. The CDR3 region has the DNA TGTGCCAGCAGCTTACACGGTAGTAATCAGCCCCAGCATTTT. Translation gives CASSLHGSNQPQHF.

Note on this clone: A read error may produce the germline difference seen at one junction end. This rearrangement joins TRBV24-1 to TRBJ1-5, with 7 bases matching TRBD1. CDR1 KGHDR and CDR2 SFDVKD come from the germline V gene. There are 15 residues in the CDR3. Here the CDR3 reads CATRDWDSSDQPQHF. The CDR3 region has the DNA TGTGCCACCAGAGATTGGGACAGTTCGGATCAGCCCCAGCATTTT.